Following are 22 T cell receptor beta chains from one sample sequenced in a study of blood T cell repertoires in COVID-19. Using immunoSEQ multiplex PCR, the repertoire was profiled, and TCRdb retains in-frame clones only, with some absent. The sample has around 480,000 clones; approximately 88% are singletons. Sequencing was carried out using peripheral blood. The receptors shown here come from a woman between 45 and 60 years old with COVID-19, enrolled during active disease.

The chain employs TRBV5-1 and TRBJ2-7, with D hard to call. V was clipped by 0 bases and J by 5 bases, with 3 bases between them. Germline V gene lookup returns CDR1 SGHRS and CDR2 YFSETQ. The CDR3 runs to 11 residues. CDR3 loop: CASSLADEQYF. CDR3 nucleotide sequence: TGCGCCAGCAGCTTGGCCGACGAGCAGTACTTC.

CDR3 sequence: CAWRGTENSPLHF. CDR3 nucleotides: TGTGCCTGGAGGGGGACAGAAAATTCACCCCTCCACTTT. The rearrangement joins TRBV30 to TRBJ1-6; TRBD1 agrees at 7 bases. CDR3 size: 13 residues. The V segment lost 3 bases and the J segment 7 bases; nucleotides outside the gene matches: 3. Looked up from germline, CDR1 is GTSNPN and CDR2 is SVGIG (reference sequence). The variable domain in full, with the rest retrieved from reference TRBV30 and TRBJ1-6, is SQTIHQWPATLVQPVGSPLSLECTVEGTSNPNLYWYRQAAGRGLQLLFYSVGIGQISSEVPQNLSASRPQDRQFILSSKKLLLSDSGFYLCAWRGTENSPLHFGNGTRLTVT.

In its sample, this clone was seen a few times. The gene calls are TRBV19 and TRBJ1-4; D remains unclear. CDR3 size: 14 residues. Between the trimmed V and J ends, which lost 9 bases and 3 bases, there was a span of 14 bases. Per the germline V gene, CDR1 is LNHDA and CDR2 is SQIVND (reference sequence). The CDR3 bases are TGTGCCAGCGGGGAGGGAGTGGCTAATGAAAAACTGTTTTTT. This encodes CASGEGVANEKLFF.

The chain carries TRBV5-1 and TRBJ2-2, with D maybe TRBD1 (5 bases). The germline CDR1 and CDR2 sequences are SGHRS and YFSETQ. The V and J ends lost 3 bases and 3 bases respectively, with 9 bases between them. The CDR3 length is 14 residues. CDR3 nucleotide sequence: TGCGCCAGCAGCTCCAGGGTTGACACCGGGGAGCTGTTTTTT. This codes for CASSSRVDTGELFF.

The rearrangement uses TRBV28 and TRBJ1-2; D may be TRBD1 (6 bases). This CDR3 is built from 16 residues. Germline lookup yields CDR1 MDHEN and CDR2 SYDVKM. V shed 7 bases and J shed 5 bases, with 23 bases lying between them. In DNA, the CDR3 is TGTGCCAGCATAGGTCCGGACAGCCCAACTAGGTATGGCTACACCTTC. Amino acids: CASIGPDSPTRYGYTF.

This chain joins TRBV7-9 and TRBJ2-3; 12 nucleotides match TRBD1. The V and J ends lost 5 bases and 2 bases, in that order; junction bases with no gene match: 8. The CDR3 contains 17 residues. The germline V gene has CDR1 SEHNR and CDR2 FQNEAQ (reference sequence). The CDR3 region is CASSPGTGGLDTDTQYF. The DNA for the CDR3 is TGTGCCAGCAGCCCGGGGACAGGGGGCCTTGACACAGATACGCAGTATTTT. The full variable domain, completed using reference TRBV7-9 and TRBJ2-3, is DTGVSQNPRHKITKRGQNVTFRCDPISEHNRLYWYRQTLGQGPEFLTYFQNEAQLEKSRLLSDRFSAERPKGSFSTLEIQRTEQGDSAMYLCASSPGTGGLDTDTQYFGPGTRLTVL.

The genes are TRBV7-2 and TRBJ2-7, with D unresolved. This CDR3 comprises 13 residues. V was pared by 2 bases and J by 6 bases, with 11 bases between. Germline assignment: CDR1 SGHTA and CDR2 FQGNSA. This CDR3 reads CASSLQVMSEQYF. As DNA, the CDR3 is TGTGCCAGCAGCTTACAGGTCATGAGCGAGCAGTACTTC.

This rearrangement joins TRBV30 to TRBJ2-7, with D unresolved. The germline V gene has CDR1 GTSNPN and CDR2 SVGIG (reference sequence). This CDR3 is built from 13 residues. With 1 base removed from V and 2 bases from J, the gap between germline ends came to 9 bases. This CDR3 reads CAWSGGQTYEQYF. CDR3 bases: TGTGCCTGGAGTGGCGGCCAGACCTACGAGCAGTACTTC.

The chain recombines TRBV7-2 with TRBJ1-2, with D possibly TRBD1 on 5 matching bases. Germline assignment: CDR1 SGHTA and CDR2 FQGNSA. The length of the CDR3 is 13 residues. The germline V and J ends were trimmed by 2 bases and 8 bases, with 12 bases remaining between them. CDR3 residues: CASSLSGLGGYTF. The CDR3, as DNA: TGTGCCAGCAGCTTATCAGGGTTGGGGGGCTACACCTTC.

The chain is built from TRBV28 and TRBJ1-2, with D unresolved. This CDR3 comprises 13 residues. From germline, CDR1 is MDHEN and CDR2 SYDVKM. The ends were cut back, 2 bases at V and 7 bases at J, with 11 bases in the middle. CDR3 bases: TGTGCCAGCAGTTTAGGGCAGATCGGTGGCTACACCTTC. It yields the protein CASSLGQIGGYTF.

CDR3 coding DNA: TGTGCCAGTAGTCACGACCGCAGGGGTGAGGGCTACACCTTC. This sequence encodes CASSHDRRGEGYTF. The chain carries TRBV19 and TRBJ1-2; D possibly corresponds to TRBD1 (6 bases). The CDR3 totals 14 residues. Germline loops: CDR1 LNHDA, CDR2 SQIVND (reference sequence). V lost 5 bases and J 8 bases, leaving 18 bases between the germline ends.

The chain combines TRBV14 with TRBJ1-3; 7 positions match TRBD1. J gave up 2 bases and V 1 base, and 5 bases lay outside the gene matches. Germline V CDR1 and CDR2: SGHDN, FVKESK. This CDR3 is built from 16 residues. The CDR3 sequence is CASSQARGLTGNTIYF. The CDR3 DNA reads TGTGCCAGCAGCCAAGCCAGGGGGTTGACTGGAAACACCATATATTTT.

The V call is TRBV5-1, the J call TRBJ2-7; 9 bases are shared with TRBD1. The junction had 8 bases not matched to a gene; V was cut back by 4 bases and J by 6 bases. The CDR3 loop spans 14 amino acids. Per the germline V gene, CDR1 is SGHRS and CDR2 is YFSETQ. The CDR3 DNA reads TGCGCCAGCAGCCCGGACAGGGGTATTGGCGAGCAGTACTTC. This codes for CASSPDRGIGEQYF.

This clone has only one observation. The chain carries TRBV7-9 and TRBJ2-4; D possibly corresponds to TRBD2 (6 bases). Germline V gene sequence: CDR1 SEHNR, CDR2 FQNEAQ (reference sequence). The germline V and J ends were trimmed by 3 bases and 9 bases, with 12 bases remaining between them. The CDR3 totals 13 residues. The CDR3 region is CASSLLGGTIQYF. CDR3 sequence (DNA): TGTGCCAGCAGCTTGTTGGGGGGAACCATTCAGTACTTC.

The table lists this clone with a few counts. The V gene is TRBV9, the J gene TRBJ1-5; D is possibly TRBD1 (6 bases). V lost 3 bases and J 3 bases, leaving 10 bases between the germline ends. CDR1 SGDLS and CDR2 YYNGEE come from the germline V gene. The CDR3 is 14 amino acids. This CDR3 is CASSEDSHNQPQHF. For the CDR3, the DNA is TGTGCCAGCAGCGAGGACAGCCACAATCAGCCCCAGCATTTT.

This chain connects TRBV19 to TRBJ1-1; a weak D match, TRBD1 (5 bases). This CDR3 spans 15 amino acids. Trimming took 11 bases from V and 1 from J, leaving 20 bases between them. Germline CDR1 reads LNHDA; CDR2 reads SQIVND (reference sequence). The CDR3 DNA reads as TGTGCCGGACTGGGGGGGGAAGAGAAGAACACTGAAGCTTTCTTT. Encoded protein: CAGLGGEEKNTEAFF.

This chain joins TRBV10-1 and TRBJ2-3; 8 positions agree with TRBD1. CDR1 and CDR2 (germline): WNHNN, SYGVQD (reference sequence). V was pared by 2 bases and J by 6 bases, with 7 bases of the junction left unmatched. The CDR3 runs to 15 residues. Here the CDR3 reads CASSEDRGSMDTQYF. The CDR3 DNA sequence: TGCGCCAGCAGTGAGGACAGGGGTTCGATGGATACGCAGTATTTT.

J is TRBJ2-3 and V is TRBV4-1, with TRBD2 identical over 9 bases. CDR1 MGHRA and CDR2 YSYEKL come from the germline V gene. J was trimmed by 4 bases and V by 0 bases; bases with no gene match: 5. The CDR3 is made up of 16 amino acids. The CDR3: CASSQERLAGPDTQYF. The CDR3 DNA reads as TGCGCCAGCAGCCAAGAGCGGCTAGCGGGGCCAGATACGCAGTATTTT.

DNA for the CDR3: TGTGCCAGCAGCTTGGTGTCACTAGCGGTCAAGGGTGAGCAGTTCTTC. This codes for CASSLVSLAVKGEQFF. The V gene is TRBV5-8, the J gene TRBJ2-1; 8 positions agree with TRBD2. Trimming removed 0 bases from V and 9 bases from J; junction bases left unmatched: 11. Germline CDR1 reads SGHTS; CDR2 reads YDEGEE. The CDR3 loop spans 16 amino acids.

The CDR3 nucleotides are TGCGCCAGCAGCAAGGGAGGCGGGGGCGGGAGCAATCAGCCCCAGCATTTT. Amino acid sequence: CASSKGGGGGSNQPQHF. The V gene is TRBV4-1, the J gene TRBJ1-5; tentatively, D is TRBD1 (6 bases). The ends were cut back, 5 bases at V and 1 base at J, with 18 bases in the middle. The germline gives CDR1 MGHRA, CDR2 YSYEKL. There are 17 residues in the CDR3.

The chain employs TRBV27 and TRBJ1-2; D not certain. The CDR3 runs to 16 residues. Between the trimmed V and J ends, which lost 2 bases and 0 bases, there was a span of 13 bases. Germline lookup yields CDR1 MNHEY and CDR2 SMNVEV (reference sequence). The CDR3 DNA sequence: TGTGCCAGCAGTTTAAGGTCGCGGGGATCTAACTATGGCTACACCTTC. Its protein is CASSLRSRGSNYGYTF.

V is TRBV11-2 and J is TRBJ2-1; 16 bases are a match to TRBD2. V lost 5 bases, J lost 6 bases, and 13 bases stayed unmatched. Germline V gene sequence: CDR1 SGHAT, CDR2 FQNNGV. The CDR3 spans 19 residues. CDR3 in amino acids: CASSPTGLAGGRRGNEQFF. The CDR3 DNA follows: TGTGCCAGCAGCCCCACGGGACTAGCGGGGGGGCGGAGGGGCAATGAGCAGTTCTTC.